This T cell receptor beta chain is from a study of brain T cells in children with intractable seizures. Study-wide results and limits: Viral specificity was inferred only from CDR3 similarity; HCMV serostatus was unknown. Absence of clones before surgery may stem from lower sequencing depth.

In regard to this clone: Antigen specificity is unknown.

Noted time point: blood from clinic visit 5 months post-surgery; TSC patient then seizure free. The sequenced cases were selected for having the highest brain T cell transcript signatures. Germline V CDR1 and CDR2: MNHEY, SMNVEV (reference sequence). V shed 5 bases and J shed 4 bases, with 14 bases lying between them. The CDR3 runs 14 residues. The method was immunoSEQ multiplex PCR; TCRdb's version includes in-frame clones alone and lacks a portion of them. The repertoire holds 300,000 to 400,000 clones, about 93% seen once, with roughly 6% in the top ten. The sample was peripheral blood, taken approximately 5 months after surgery. This sequence was found in a boy in the first two years of life with tuberous sclerosis and intractable seizures. The chain joins TRBV27 to TRBJ1-1; D perhaps matches TRBD1 (6 bases). DNA for the CDR3: TGTGCCAGCAGTCCTGGGGGGCTGGGCACTGAAGCTTTCTTT. It specifies CASSPGGLGTEAFF.